The next 7 T cell receptor beta chains were all read from a single sample in a study of blood T cell repertoires in COVID-19. Assay: immunoSEQ multiplex PCR; the TCRdb copy retains only in-frame clones and omits some. Here the sample spans roughly 200,000 clones, around 90% being singletons. Sequenced material: peripheral blood. The receptors here all came from a man aged 18 to 35 with active or convalescent COVID-19.

The chain uses TRBV9 and TRBJ2-7; D might be TRBD2 (6 bases). Trimming removed 3 bases at V and 4 bases at J, with 20 bases between. CDR1 and CDR2 (germline): SGDLS, YYNGEE. The CDR3 sequence is 16 residues long. The CDR3 loop is CASSATGTPTRYEQYF. In DNA form, the CDR3 reads TGTGCCAGCAGCGCAACCGGGACTCCTACCAGGTACGAGCAGTACTTC.

The genes are TRBV5-1 and TRBJ1-4, with D possibly TRBD1 on 6 matching bases. V was clipped by 2 bases and J by 8 bases, with 19 bases between them. Germline loops: CDR1 SGHRS, CDR2 YFSETQ. The length of the CDR3 is 16 residues. The CDR3 spells CASSLIPVTGLEKLFF. The CDR3 DNA reads TGCGCCAGCAGCTTAATACCCGTAACAGGGTTAGAAAAACTGTTTTTT.

V usage is TRBV28 and J usage is TRBJ2-7; 9 positions match TRBD1. This CDR3 contains 16 residues. V lost 10 bases to trimming and J lost 5 bases; unmatched junction nucleotides: 18. Germline assignment: CDR1 MDHEN and CDR2 SYDVKM. Here the CDR3 reads CATKGPNRGLKDEQYF. CDR3 coding DNA: TGTGCCACGAAAGGGCCAAACAGGGGGCTCAAAGACGAGCAGTACTTC.

The chain couples TRBV19 to TRBJ2-7, with TRBD1 identical over 8 bases. Germline CDR1 and CDR2: LNHDA and SQIVND (reference sequence). This CDR3 spans 14 amino acids. J lost 4 bases, V lost 3 bases, and 5 bases had no gene match. CDR3 in DNA: TGTGCCAGTAGTATCCCAGGGGGCGGGTACGAGCAGTACTTC. Protein product: CASSIPGGGYEQYF.

This chain links TRBV30 with TRBJ1-5; D not certain. CDR1 is GTSNPN and CDR2 is SVGIG in the germline V gene (reference sequence). Trimming cost V 2 bases and J 2 bases, with 7 bases left between them. The CDR3 is 13 residues long. In nucleotides, the CDR3 is TGTGCCTGGAGTATAGATGGCAATCAGCCCCAGCATTTT. Translation gives CAWSIDGNQPQHF. Full variable domain (rest looked up from reference TRBV30 and TRBJ1-5): SQTIHQWPATLVQPVGSPLSLECTVEGTSNPNLYWYRQAAGRGLQLLFYSVGIGQISSEVPQNLSASRPQDRQFILSSKKLLLSDSGFYLCAWSIDGNQPQHFGDGTRLSIL.

The V call is TRBV4-2, the J call TRBJ2-1, with 8 bases identical to TRBD2. The V segment lost 0 bases and the J segment 8 bases; nucleotides outside the gene matches: 6. Germline V CDR1 and CDR2: LGHNA, YNFKEQ. The CDR3 has 15 residues. The CDR3 reads CASSQEGREGDEQFF. The CDR3 DNA reads as TGTGCCAGCAGCCAAGAAGGCCGGGAGGGGGATGAGCAGTTCTTC.

The genes are TRBV7-2 and TRBJ2-7, with 12 bases lining up with TRBD1. Trimming cost V 1 base and J 7 bases; bases outside gene matches: 5. CDR3 length equals 15 residues. Per germline, CDR1 SGHTA and CDR2 FQGNSA. DNA for the CDR3: TGTGCCAGCAGCTTAGGGGACAGGGGGCGCGTAGAGCAGTACTTC. Translated: CASSLGDRGRVEQYF.